This T cell receptor (beta chain) emerged from a study of PD-1 blockade in classical Hodgkin lymphoma. Profiled with immunoSEQ multiplex PCR; TCRdb holds only in-frame clones, not every one. The sample contains about 94,000 clones, roughly 89% of which appear only once. All the patients suffered relapse after autologous stem cell transplantation, and brentuximab vedotin exposure differed. Germline CDR1 reads SEHNR; CDR2 reads FQNEAQ (reference sequence). Trimming took 4 bases from V and 7 from J, leaving 14 bases between them. The CDR3 runs to 14 residues. The chain has TRBV7-9 and TRBJ2-4; D remains unclear. The receptor was isolated from a human donor with classical Hodgkin lymphoma. This material consisted of peripheral blood mononuclear cells (PBMCs), taken before the second cycle of nivolumab. CDR3 sequence reads: CASSSPDLWNIQYF. The CDR3 region has the DNA TGTGCCAGCAGCTCCCCGGACCTGTGGAACATTCAGTACTTC.